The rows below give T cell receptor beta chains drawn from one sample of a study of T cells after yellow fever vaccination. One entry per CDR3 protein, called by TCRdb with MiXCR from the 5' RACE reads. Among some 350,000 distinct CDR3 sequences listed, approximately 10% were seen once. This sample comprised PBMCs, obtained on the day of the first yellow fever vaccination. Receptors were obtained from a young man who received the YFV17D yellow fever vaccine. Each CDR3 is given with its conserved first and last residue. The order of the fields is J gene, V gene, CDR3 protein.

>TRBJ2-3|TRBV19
CASSIDEAGATDTQYF
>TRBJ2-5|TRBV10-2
CASGTGVKETQYF
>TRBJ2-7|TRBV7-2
CASSLAVGMGYEQYF
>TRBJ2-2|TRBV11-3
CASSLDPKGELFF
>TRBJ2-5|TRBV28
CASRLGARKKTQYF
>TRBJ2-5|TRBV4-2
CASSQGIQGTQETQYF
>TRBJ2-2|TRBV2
CASSILAGTGELFF
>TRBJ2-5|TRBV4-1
CASSQAWGVTQYF
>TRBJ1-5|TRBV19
CASSIAAGTGDQPQHF
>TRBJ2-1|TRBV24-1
CATSDYADRADNEQFF
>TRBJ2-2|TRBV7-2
CASSRIDRARDTGELFF
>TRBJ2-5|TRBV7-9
CASSLATVQETQYF
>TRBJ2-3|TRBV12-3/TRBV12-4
CASSSGTNPQYF
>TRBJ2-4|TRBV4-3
CASSQARGLDYKNIQYF
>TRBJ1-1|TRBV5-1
CASSWGTGGTEAFF
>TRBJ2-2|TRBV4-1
CASSPAANTGELFF
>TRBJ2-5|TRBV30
CAWSRGLADETQYF